One and the same sample provided the 13 T cell receptor beta chains below, sequenced in a study of radiotherapy plus CTLA-4 blockade in lung cancer. The table came from immunoSEQ multiplex PCR; TCRdb's copy has only in-frame clones and leaves some out. The data show about 95,000 clones, roughly 85% seen once. The material sequenced was peripheral blood, taken from a patient treated with radiotherapy plus ipilimumab. The receptors originated from a human donor with non-small cell lung cancer who had stable disease on radiotherapy plus ipilimumab.

The chain links TRBV5-1 to TRBJ1-1; TRBD1 aligns across 11 bases. The CDR3 consists of 16 residues. The germline V gene encodes CDR1 SGHRS and CDR2 YFSETQ. V shed 4 bases and J 1 base; nucleotides not matched to a gene: 6. CDR3 bases: TGCGCCAGCAGCCCCGGACAGGGGGCAACGAACACTGAAGCTTTCTTT. Translated: CASSPGQGATNTEAFF.

This rearrangement joins TRBV5-1 to TRBJ2-2, with 10 bases lining up with TRBD1. Unmatched junction bases numbered 9, after V lost 6 bases and J lost 4 bases. Germline lookup yields CDR1 SGHRS and CDR2 YFSETQ. The CDR3 has 16 residues. The CDR3 protein is CASTPRGQGSTGELFF. The CDR3 DNA follows: TGCGCCAGCACGCCCCGGGGACAGGGGAGCACCGGGGAGCTGTTTTTT.

This rearrangement joins TRBV6-5 to TRBJ2-7, with a possible D match to TRBD1 (6 bases). The CDR3 totals 14 residues. The germline V gene has CDR1 MNHEY and CDR2 SVGAGI. The germline V and J ends were trimmed by 7 bases and 0 bases, with 13 bases remaining between them. This chain's CDR3 is CASKGHQNSYEQYF. CDR3 coding DNA: TGTGCCAGCAAGGGACATCAGAACTCCTACGAGCAGTACTTC.

The chain has TRBV11-2 and TRBJ1-1, with TRBD1 identical over 7 bases. The CDR3 sequence is 17 residues long. V shed 2 bases, J shed 2 bases, and the junction held 11 bases outside the gene matches. Looked up from germline, CDR1 is SGHAT and CDR2 is FQNNGV. The CDR3 loop reads CASSLIGGQAPNTEAFF. The CDR3, as DNA: TGTGCCAGCAGCTTAATTGGAGGACAGGCCCCCAACACTGAAGCTTTCTTT.

This clone was detected a few times. The chain recombines TRBV5-1 with TRBJ1-1; TRBD1 is a possible D gene (5 bases). Germline CDR1 SGHRS, CDR2 YFSETQ. V gave up 0 bases and J gave up 6 bases, with 9 bases separating them. The CDR3 consists of 13 residues. CDR3 amino acids: CASSLGQFSEAFF. The CDR3, as DNA: TGCGCCAGCAGCTTGGGACAGTTCTCTGAAGCTTTCTTT.

This chain joins TRBV6-1 and TRBJ1-2, with TRBD1 matching 10 bases. V lost 7 bases, J lost 8 bases, and 7 bases stayed unmatched. The V gene's germline CDR1 is MNHNS and CDR2 SASEGT. The CDR3 sequence is 13 residues long. CDR3 coding DNA: TGTGCCAGCAAGAAGGACAGGGGGGGCGGCTACACCTTC. Protein sequence: CASKKDRGGGYTF.

The chain combines TRBV13 with TRBJ1-6, with D tentatively TRBD1 (5 bases). CDR1 is PRHDT, CDR2 FYEKMQ, per germline (reference sequence). V shed 0 bases and J shed 10 bases, with 16 bases lying between them. CDR3 size: 16 residues. In nucleotides, the CDR3 is TGTGCCAGCAGCTTAGGGGCTGGCTCAGGGAACTCACCCCTCCACTTT. This translates into CASSLGAGSGNSPLHF.

The rearrangement links TRBV15 to TRBJ2-7; 9 bases align to TRBD1. The CDR3 is 15 residues long. Losses at the gene ends were 0 bases for V and 3 bases for J; bases not matched to a gene: 3. Germline-derived CDR1 and CDR2 are LNHNV and YYDKDF (reference sequence). CDR3 residues: CATSRDKGQGYEQYF. DNA for the CDR3: TGTGCCACCAGCAGAGATAAGGGACAGGGCTACGAGCAGTACTTC.

This chain connects TRBV6-5 to TRBJ1-6; no clear D. This CDR3 spans 14 amino acids. V gave up 5 bases and J gave up 7 bases, with 12 bases separating them. In germline, CDR1 is MNHEY, CDR2 SVGAGI. The CDR3 region has the DNA TGTGCCAGCAGTCCATCCGGAGGGAATTCACCCCTCCACTTT. Protein: CASSPSGGNSPLHF.

The V and J genes are TRBV6-5 and TRBJ2-7, with 8 bases fitting TRBD1. Germline V gene data show CDR1 as MNHEY and CDR2 as SVGAGI. The CDR3 is made up of 16 amino acids. V was clipped by 1 base and J by 5 bases; unmatched bases: 10. The CDR3 coding sequence is TGTGCCAGCAGTTACTATACTGGGCAGGGGGCGGACGAGCAGTACTTC. It specifies CASSYYTGQGADEQYF.

The chain carries TRBV29-1 and TRBJ1-4; tentatively, D is TRBD1 (5 bases). The CDR3 extends over 12 amino acids. V was clipped by 5 bases and J by 5 bases, with 9 bases between them. CDR1 SQVTM and CDR2 ANQGSEA come from the germline V gene. The CDR3 nucleotides are TGCAGCGTTTCGACAGCCAATGAAAAACTGTTTTTT. Encoded protein: CSVSTANEKLFF.

This clone was observed a single time. This rearrangement joins TRBV19 to TRBJ1-2; TRBD1 is a possible D gene (5 bases). V was trimmed by 4 bases and J by 8 bases, leaving 11 bases between them. The CDR3 has 12 residues. Germline loops: CDR1 LNHDA, CDR2 SQIVND (reference sequence). In nucleotides, the CDR3 is TGTGCCAGTAGTACAGGGTTACGGGGCTACACCTTC. It codes for CASSTGLRGYTF.

The V and J genes are TRBV6-5 and TRBJ1-6; 9 nucleotides match TRBD1. The length of the CDR3 is 16 residues. The V gene end was trimmed by 2 bases and the J gene end by 7 bases; junction bases not matched to a gene: 6. Germline V gene lookup returns CDR1 MNHEY and CDR2 SVGAGI. CDR3 in DNA: TGTGCCAGCAGTTACAGGGGGACAGGGAAAAATTCACCCCTCCACTTT. This encodes CASSYRGTGKNSPLHF.